A single T cell receptor (beta chain) is shown here with its context. Its antigen is still unknown. This sample stems from a study of blood T cells in healthy people across ages. Regarding the study as a whole: Roughly linearly, TCR beta diversity per million T cells fell as age increased. PBMCs that were unsorted prevented a conclusive naive versus antigen-experienced comparison.

This CDR3 is 17 amino acids long. V gave up 4 bases and J gave up 0 bases, with 16 bases separating them. Per germline, CDR1 LNHDA and CDR2 SQIVND (reference sequence). For every donor, a draw yielded 7.5 to 10 milliliters of peripheral blood. The use of a sample-barcoded 5' primer and a J-beta primer mix characterized a second PCR of roughly 6 to 11 cycles. TCRdb processed the 5' RACE reads anew with MiXCR; each CDR3 protein has one entry. The data show 650,000 to 1,000,000 distinct CDR3 sequences, with 46% seen just once and 15% to 20% held by the top ten. This chain connects TRBV19 to TRBJ1-5; no clear D gene. This TCR derives from a man older than 75 in good health. The specimen sequenced was blood. CDR3 region: CASSNVARTYSNQPQHF. DNA of the CDR3: TGTGCCAGTAGTAATGTCGCCAGGACCTATAGCAATCAGCCCCAGCATTTT. Drawing the rest from reference TRBV19 and TRBJ1-5, the complete variable domain is DGGITQSPKYLFRKEGQNVTLSCEQNLNHDAMYWYRQDPGQGLRLIYYSQIVNDFQKGDIAEGYSVSREKKESFPLTVTSAQKNPTAFYLCASSNVARTYSNQPQHFGDGTRLSIL.